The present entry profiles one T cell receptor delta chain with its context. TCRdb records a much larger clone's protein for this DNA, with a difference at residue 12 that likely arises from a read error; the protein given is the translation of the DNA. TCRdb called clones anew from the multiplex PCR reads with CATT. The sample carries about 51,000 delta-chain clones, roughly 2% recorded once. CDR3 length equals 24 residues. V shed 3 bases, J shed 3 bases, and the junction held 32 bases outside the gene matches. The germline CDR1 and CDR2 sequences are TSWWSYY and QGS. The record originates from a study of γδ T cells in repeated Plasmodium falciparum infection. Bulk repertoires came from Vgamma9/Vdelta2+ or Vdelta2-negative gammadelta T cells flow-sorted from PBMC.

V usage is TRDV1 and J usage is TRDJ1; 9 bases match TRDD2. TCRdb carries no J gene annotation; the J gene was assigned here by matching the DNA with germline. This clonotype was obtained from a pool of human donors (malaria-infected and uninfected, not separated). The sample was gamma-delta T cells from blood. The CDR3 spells CALGDGAFLRAVRGTSNRPDKLIF. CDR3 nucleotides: TGTGCTCTTGGGGATGGCGCCTTCCTACGAGCCGTGCGGGGGACTTCCAACCGGCCCGATAAACTCATCTTT.